The 16 T cell receptor beta chains in this list originate from one sample, sequenced in a study of T-cell memory formation after mild COVID-19. TCRdb reprocessed the 5' RACE reads with MiXCR, giving one entry per CDR3 protein. The sample lists approximately 490,000 distinct CDR3 sequences; around 21% were seen once. The sequenced material came from PBMCs or a T cell subset sorted from them (not recorded which). These receptors all stem from an adult woman who had mild COVID-19 (a few samples of this study predate the infection). Cell type and time point are not known.

V and J are TRBV18 and TRBJ1-1; D is perhaps TRBD1 (5 bases). Per the germline V gene, CDR1 is KGHSH and CDR2 is LQKENI. V lost 2 bases and J lost 5, with 24 bases in between. The CDR3 has 18 amino acids. The CDR3 DNA reads as TGTGCCAGCTCACCATTGTTGGGACCTCCGAAAACTCGAACTGAAGCTTTCTTT. Residues: CASSPLLGPPKTRTEAFF.

This clonotype was seen a few times. This chain uses TRBV7-2 with TRBJ1-5; D is possibly TRBD1 (6 bases). The V gene's germline CDR1 is SGHTA and CDR2 FQGNSA. The CDR3 is 16 residues long. V dropped 4 bases and J dropped 0 bases, with 13 bases sitting between them. The CDR3 nucleotides read TGTGCCAGCAGCTCTACAGGGTTGGGTAGCAATCAGCCCCAGCATTTT. Translated: CASSSTGLGSNQPQHF.

This sequence joins TRBV5-1 and TRBJ2-1; TRBD2 agrees at 8 bases. With 0 bases clipped from V and 5 bases from J, the junction kept 7 bases outside the gene matches. Germline V gene data show CDR1 as SGHRS and CDR2 as YFSETQ. This CDR3 spans 16 amino acids. The CDR3 coding sequence is TGCGCCAGCAGCTTGGCCACTAGCGGAGGAGACAATGAGCAGTTCTTC. Amino acid sequence: CASSLATSGGDNEQFF. The full variable domain, in which reference TRBV5-1 and TRBJ2-1 provide the parts outside the CDR3, is KAGVTQTPRYLIKTRGQQVTLSCSPISGHRSVSWYQQTPGQGLQFLFEYFSETQRNKGNFPGRFSGRQFSNSRSEMNVSTLELGDSALYLCASSLATSGGDNEQFFGPGTRLTVL.

This clonotype turned up a few times. The genes are TRBV12-3 or TRBV12-4 and TRBJ2-7; D not certain. The CDR3 runs 18 residues. The ends were cut back, 4 bases at V and 2 bases at J, with 24 bases in the middle. The CDR3 is CASSSSIQARFGPYEQYF. The DNA of the CDR3 is TGTGCCAGCAGTTCGTCCATCCAGGCCCGCTTTGGTCCCTACGAGCAGTACTTC.

This clonotype came up a few times. The genes are TRBV12-3 or TRBV12-4 and TRBJ2-1, with D possibly TRBD1 on 8 matching bases. The V end was cut by 7 bases, the J end by 8 bases, with 21 bases between. The CDR3 length is 15 residues. The DNA for the CDR3 is TGTGCCAGCAAATTAAGGACAGGGAGGGTCCATGAGCAGTTCTTC. Its translation is CASKLRTGRVHEQFF.

The chain employs TRBV6-6 and TRBJ2-4; 11 bases map to TRBD1. V lost 6 bases to trimming and J lost 6 bases; unmatched junction nucleotides: 10. Per the germline V gene, CDR1 is MNHNY and CDR2 is SVGAGI (reference sequence). This CDR3 is 16 amino acids long. CDR3 sequence: CASSLILGQGVNIQYF. The CDR3 coding sequence is TGTGCCAGCAGCCTCATTCTGGGACAGGGGGTAAACATTCAGTACTTC.

This clonotype has just a few counts. J is TRBJ1-5 and V is TRBV24-1, with D perhaps matching TRBD1 (6 bases). The CDR3 loop spans 15 amino acids. The V and J ends lost 4 bases and 3 bases respectively, with 12 bases between them. CDR1 is KGHDR and CDR2 is SFDVKD in the germline V gene. The CDR3 nucleotides read TGTGCCACCAGTGACCCGGGACACCCCAATCAGCCCCAGCATTTT. Residues: CATSDPGHPNQPQHF.

This clonotype was counted only a few times. The rearrangement uses TRBV20-1 and TRBJ1-1; D remains ambiguous. This CDR3 has 12 residues. The ends were cut back, 2 bases at V and 0 bases at J, with 4 bases in the middle. Germline V gives CDR1 DFQATT, CDR2 SNEGSKA (reference sequence). The CDR3, as DNA: TGCAGTGCTAGAAGGTTGAACACTGAAGCTTTCTTT. Its translation is CSARRLNTEAFF.

CDR3 nucleotide sequence: TGCGCCAGCAGAGGCTCTAAAGGGGAGCACTTGAACACCGGGGAGCTGTTTTTT. It encodes CASRGSKGEHLNTGELFF. This chain links TRBV5-1 with TRBJ2-2; tentatively, D is TRBD1 or TRBD2 (5 bases each). Germline V gives CDR1 SGHRS, CDR2 YFSETQ. Trimming removed 5 bases at V and 1 base at J, with 21 bases between. The CDR3 has 18 residues.

The rearrangement links TRBV29-1 to TRBJ1-2; possibly TRBD1 for D (6 bases). CDR3 size: 11 residues. The V and J ends lost 4 bases and 7 bases respectively, with 10 bases between them. Germline lookup yields CDR1 SQVTM and CDR2 ANQGSEA. CDR3 sequence (DNA): TGCAGCGTTGTACAGGGAAGTGGCTACACCTTC. Amino acid sequence: CSVVQGSGYTF. Combining the CDR3 with reference TRBV29-1 and TRBJ1-2 gives the whole variable domain SAVISQKPSRDICQRGTSLTIQCQVDSQVTMMFWYRQQPGQSLTLIATANQGSEATYESGFVIDKFPISRPNLTFSTLTVSNMSPEDSSIYLCSVVQGSGYTFGSGTRLTVV.

In its sample, this clonotype was seen a few times. This chain uses TRBV7-3 with TRBJ2-1; the match to TRBD2 covers 13 bases. The V gene end was trimmed by 2 bases and the J gene end by 10 bases; junction bases not matched to a gene: 8. The germline CDR1 and CDR2 sequences are SGHTA and FQGTGA. The CDR3 length is 16 residues. CDR3 sequence reads: CASSLVGTSGINEQFF. The CDR3 nucleotides read TGTGCCAGCAGCTTAGTAGGGACTAGCGGGATAAACGAGCAGTTCTTC.

The chain combines TRBV20-1 with TRBJ2-7, with D possibly called TRBD1 or TRBD2 (5 bases each). The CDR3 spans 15 residues. V shed 0 bases and J shed 1 base, with 13 bases lying between them. Germline V CDR1 and CDR2: DFQATT, SNEGSKA (reference sequence). The CDR3 DNA sequence: TGCAGTGCTAGAGATCGAGGGGCCTTTTCCTACGAGCAGTACTTC. Amino acids: CSARDRGAFSYEQYF.

J is TRBJ2-7 and V is TRBV7-9; D is possibly TRBD2 (5 bases). With 5 bases removed from V and 7 bases from J, the gap between germline ends came to 15 bases. Germline CDR1 reads SEHNR; CDR2 reads FQNEAQ (reference sequence). There are 13 residues in the CDR3. The CDR3 nucleotides are TGTGCCAGCAGCCCAGGAGGACTTCGGGAGCAGTACTTC. Protein sequence: CASSPGGLREQYF.

The chain has TRBV12-3 or TRBV12-4 and TRBJ1-6; D gene unclear. CDR3 length: 14 amino acids. V lost 7 bases and J lost 6, with 13 bases in between. The CDR3 nucleotides read TGTGCCAGCACCCCACGCGCGGGTAATTCACCCCTCCACTTT. The encoded protein is CASTPRAGNSPLHF.

The chain is built from TRBV5-1 and TRBJ2-3, with 8 bases lining up with TRBD2. The V gene's germline CDR1 is SGHRS and CDR2 YFSETQ. The trim removed 5 bases at V and 0 bases at J, leaving 5 bases unmatched. This CDR3 is built from 15 residues. The CDR3 DNA reads TGCGCCAGCAGTGGGGCGGGGGGCAGCACAGATACGCAGTATTTT. The encoded protein is CASSGAGGSTDTQYF.

This chain connects TRBV7-2 to TRBJ1-1, with TRBD1 as a possible D gene (6 bases). V gave up 4 bases and J gave up 4 bases, with 13 bases separating them. The CDR3 has 14 residues. CDR1 SGHTA and CDR2 FQGNSA come from the germline V gene. CDR3 protein: CASSSAGGVTEAFF. CDR3 coding DNA: TGTGCCAGCAGCTCGGCGGGGGGCGTCACTGAAGCTTTCTTT.